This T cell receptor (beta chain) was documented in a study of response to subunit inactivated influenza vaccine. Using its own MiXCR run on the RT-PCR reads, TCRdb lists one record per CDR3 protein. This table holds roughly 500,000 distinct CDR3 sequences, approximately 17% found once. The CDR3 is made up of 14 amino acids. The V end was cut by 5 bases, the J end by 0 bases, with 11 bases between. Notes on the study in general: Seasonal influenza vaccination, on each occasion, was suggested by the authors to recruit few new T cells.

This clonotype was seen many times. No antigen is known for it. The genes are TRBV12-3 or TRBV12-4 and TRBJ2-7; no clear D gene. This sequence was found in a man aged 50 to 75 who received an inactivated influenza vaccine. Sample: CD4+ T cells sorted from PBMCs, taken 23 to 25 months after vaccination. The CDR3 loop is CASSPDGFSYEQYF. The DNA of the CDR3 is TGTGCCAGCAGTCCCGACGGATTCTCCTACGAGCAGTACTTC.